Described below is a single TCR beta chain sequence and its context. The data derive from a study of T cell changes during pregnancy in multiple sclerosis. Here immunoSEQ multiplex PCR was the method, and the copy in TCRdb shows in-frame clones only, minus some. The sample contains around 100,000 clones, roughly nine tenths of which appear only once. Between the trimmed V and J ends, which lost 6 bases and 0 bases, there was a span of 13 bases. The germline CDR1 and CDR2 sequences are MNHEY and SVGAGI. This CDR3 comprises 15 residues. The gene calls are TRBV6-5 and TRBJ2-3; tentative D call: TRBD2 (5 bases). The origin of this receptor is a female donor with multiple sclerosis, enrolled in a pregnancy study. Source: peripheral blood, taken after pregnancy. In nucleotides, the CDR3 is TGTGCCAGCAGGGAGTCGGGGAGAAGCACAGATACGCAGTATTTT. It specifies CASRESGRSTDTQYF.